This T cell receptor (beta chain) was sequenced in a study of vaccination and CD4 T cells after COVID-19. Cultured CD4+ T cell DNA was sequenced using the Oncomine TCR Beta short-read assay. One entry per CDR3 protein results from TCRdb running MiXCR on the PCR reads. This sample carries 9,500 to 15,000 distinct CDR3 sequences, roughly three fifths of them seen once, and the ten largest clones take approximately 13%. This clonotype was seen a handful of times. Its specificity is unknown. Documented treatment: approximately nine-day PBMC culture with coronavirus spike peptide pools or control peptides (ViraFEST assay). The V end lost 5 bases, the J end lost 4 bases, and 14 bases lay between the germline ends. In germline, CDR1 is ENHRY, CDR2 SYGVKD. The CDR3 is made up of 15 amino acids.

The sequence was obtained from a human donor who had recovered from COVID-19. Source material: CD4+ T cells from blood, cultured in vitro. J is TRBJ2-2 and V is TRBV10-3, with D perhaps matching TRBD2 (5 bases). DNA for the CDR3: TGTGCCATCAGTCAGTATTCGCGGGTCACCGGGGAGCTGTTTTTT. It encodes CAISQYSRVTGELFF.